This TCR beta chain comes out of a study of blood T cell repertoires in COVID-19 (dated by TCRdb to 2019 to 2021). For the wider study: Samples from collaborators originated in the United States, Italy and Spain and spanned both the acute and convalescent phases of COVID-19. The prospective study material was composed of cDNA or gDNA derived from T cells, B-cell-depleted T cells, or PBMCs. Deeply sampled blood TCRbeta repertoires from subjects exposed to, actively infected with, or recovered from COVID-19 were included in the dataset. A freely available public database, intended as a resource for researchers studying the immune response to SARS-CoV-2, is where the repertoires were released. Samples were obtained from the ongoing ImmuneRACE study (first 160 participants) and from 1,254 subjects provided by 6 global collaborators. The sample metadata nearly always contained a de-identified subject ID, COVID-19 status, age in years and sex. HLA class I and class II types, where available, came from metadata supplied by the sample provider rather than from assay-based typing. The full study reports these points: Clinical and demographic metadata were provided uncurated, with the amount varying by source and participant.

CDR1 and CDR2 are read off the germline V gene (reference sequence) as GTSNPN and SVGIG. The germline ends are 10 bases apart after V is trimmed by 2 bases and J by 2 bases. Reading from cysteine to phenylalanine, the CDR3 counts 13 amino acids. The CDR3 DNA has 39 bases and is translated from base 1. The immunoSEQ Assay, a bias-controlled multiplex PCR, was used to amplify TCRbeta CDR3 regions from genomic DNA. Concerning the study's data processing: The number of nucleated cells in each sample was estimated from the amplification of reference gene primers within the assay. Sequence reads were collapsed and filtered to measure the absolute abundance of every unique TCRbeta CDR3 rearrangement. For each sample, productive Simpson clonality was calculated as the square root of Simpson's diversity index over productive rearrangements. The table was pulled from immuneACCESS by TCRdb, which kept in-frame rearrangements only. Such tables lose some clones; where checked, under half of the loss comes from unresolved V genes, and the rest has no known cause. Clonal size and the V and J genes are those of that table, whereas D and trimming came from the DNA. Here the sample has 300,000 to 450,000 clones; roughly 80% occur a single time. The top ten constitute about 1.2% of the sample.

In the case of this clone: No antigen is known for it. Qualities for individual bases were not recorded, and no much larger clone is one base off.

Each collaborating institution followed its own protocols to collect whole blood in K2EDTA tubes. Collaborator samples were shipped for TCRbeta analysis as frozen whole blood, isolated PBMCs, or DNA extracted from either sample type. The specimen sequenced was peripheral blood. The source is a human donor with acute or convalescent COVID-19. The donor label of this sample is uncertain. The chain links TRBV30 with TRBJ2-7; TRBD1 is possibly the D segment (5 matching bases). The DNA sequence is given as TGTGCCTGGAGTACCGTGGGGCCCTACGAGCAGTACTTC. Its protein is CAWSTVGPYEQYF.